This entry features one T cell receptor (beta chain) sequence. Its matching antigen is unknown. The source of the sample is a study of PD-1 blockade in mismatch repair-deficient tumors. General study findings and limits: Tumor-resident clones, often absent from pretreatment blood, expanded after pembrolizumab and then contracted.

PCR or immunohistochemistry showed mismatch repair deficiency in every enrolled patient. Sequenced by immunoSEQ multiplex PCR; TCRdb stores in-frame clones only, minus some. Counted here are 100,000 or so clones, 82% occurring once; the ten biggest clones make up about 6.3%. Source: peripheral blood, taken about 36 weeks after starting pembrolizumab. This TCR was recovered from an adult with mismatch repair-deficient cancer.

The CDR3 reads CASSQVEQYNEQFF. In DNA form, the CDR3 reads TGCGCCAGCAGCCAAGTTGAACAGTACAATGAGCAGTTCTTC. This chain links TRBV4-1 with TRBJ2-1, with unresolved D. The CDR3 is 14 amino acids. V lost 1 base and J lost 4, with 8 bases in between. Germline lookup yields CDR1 MGHRA and CDR2 YSYEKL.